The next 23 T cell receptor beta chains were all read from a single sample in a study of blood T cell repertoires in COVID-19. Sequencing used immunoSEQ multiplex PCR; TCRdb keeps in-frame clones, though not all of them. The sample contains about 170,000 clones, around four fifths of which appear only once. Specimen: PBMCs or T cells enriched from blood (not recorded which). These receptor sequences come from a woman in her fifties or sixties who had recovered from COVID-19.

This clone was recorded once. CDR3 region: CASGPRQEPGNTIYF. The CDR3 DNA reads TGTGCCAGTGGGCCACGGCAGGAACCTGGAAACACCATATATTTT. The chain uses TRBV19 and TRBJ1-3; D is uncertain. The CDR3 totals 15 residues. The ends were cut back, 8 bases at V and 2 bases at J, with 16 bases in the middle. The germline gives CDR1 LNHDA, CDR2 SQIVND (reference sequence).

The V and J genes are TRBV28 and TRBJ2-7; D possibly corresponds to TRBD1 (5 bases). The V gene's germline CDR1 is MDHEN and CDR2 SYDVKM. This CDR3 contains 11 residues. V gave up 5 bases and J gave up 6 bases, with 8 bases separating them. The DNA of the CDR3 is TGTGCCAGCAGTGTAGGGGTCGAGCAGTACGTC. Amino acid sequence: CASSVGVEQYV.

The CDR3 is CASSLRRTGGGANTEAFF. CDR3 in DNA: TGCGCCAGCAGCCTCAGGCGGACAGGGGGGGGTGCGAACACTGAAGCTTTCTTT. The chain links TRBV4-1 to TRBJ1-1, with 10 bases aligning to TRBD1. The junction had 12 bases not matched to a gene; V was cut back by 4 bases and J by 1 base. CDR1 MGHRA and CDR2 YSYEKL come from the germline V gene. The CDR3 has 18 amino acids.

The chain uses TRBV30 and TRBJ2-7, with D possibly being TRBD1 (7 bases). Germline-derived CDR1 and CDR2 are GTSNPN and SVGIG (reference sequence). Trimming cost V 0 bases and J 11 bases, with 14 bases left between them. CDR3 length: 12 amino acids. For the CDR3, the DNA is TGTGCCTGGAGTGTAGCAGGGGGGCAGGAGTACGTC. It is translated as CAWSVAGGQEYV.

The rearrangement uses TRBV7-9 and TRBJ1-6; possible D gene TRBD1, 6 bases. The CDR3 is made up of 14 amino acids. The ends were cut back, 1 base at V and 7 bases at J, with 8 bases in the middle. Per germline, CDR1 SEHNR and CDR2 FQNEAQ (reference sequence). The CDR3 DNA sequence: TGTGCCAGCAGCTTAGGGACAGCAAATTCACCCCTCCACTTT. It encodes CASSLGTANSPLHF.

This clone was observed a single time. The chain carries TRBV5-1 and TRBJ1-2, with 7 positions matching TRBD1. This CDR3 is 15 amino acids long. In germline, CDR1 is SGHRS, CDR2 YFSETQ. J was trimmed by 5 bases and V by 6 bases; bases with no gene match: 13. CDR3 residues: CASKSKEGAGYGYTF. The CDR3, as DNA: TGCGCCAGCAAATCGAAGGAGGGGGCGGGTTATGGCTACACCTTC.

The chain recombines TRBV2 with TRBJ1-2; tentative D call: TRBD1 (5 bases). CDR3 length equals 17 residues. V shed 0 bases and J shed 3 bases, with 17 bases lying between them. CDR1 and CDR2 from the germline V gene are SNHLY and FYNNEI. The CDR3 here is CASSEAPTPGPYYGYTF. CDR3 nucleotides: TGTGCCAGCAGTGAAGCCCCGACGCCAGGGCCCTACTATGGCTACACCTTC.

The chain employs TRBV5-1 and TRBJ1-4; weak D call: TRBD1 (6 bases). With 4 bases removed from V and 5 bases from J, the gap between germline ends came to 9 bases. Looked up from germline, CDR1 is SGHRS and CDR2 is YFSETQ. The CDR3 has 13 amino acids. CDR3 coding DNA: TGCGCCAGCAGCGTCCAGGGGAATGAAAAACTGTTTTTT. It encodes CASSVQGNEKLFF.

The CDR3 loop is CASSPRKKGGGPSTDTQYF. The CDR3 bases are TGTGCCAGCAGCCCGAGAAAGAAAGGCGGGGGCCCTAGCACAGATACGCAGTATTTT. The rearrangement joins TRBV7-2 to TRBJ2-3; D perhaps matches TRBD2 (7 bases). V dropped 5 bases and J dropped 0 bases, with 24 bases sitting between them. In germline, CDR1 is SGHTA, CDR2 FQGNSA. The CDR3 length is 19 residues.

V gene TRBV5-1 combines with J gene TRBJ1-2; D gene ambiguous. Germline CDR1 is SGHRS and CDR2 is YFSETQ. This CDR3 is built from 13 residues. V dropped 0 bases and J dropped 5 bases, with 8 bases sitting between them. In DNA, the CDR3 is TGCGCCAGCAGCTTGGAGACTGGTTATGGCTACACCTTC. This codes for CASSLETGYGYTF.

Only a few counts were recorded for this clone. A read error may account for a junction end that differs from germline. The V and J genes are TRBV6-1 and TRBJ1-2, with TRBD1 as a possible D gene (6 bases). The CDR3 runs to 12 residues. Per germline, CDR1 MNHNS and CDR2 SASEGT. CDR3 sequence: CASSEYTRGKPF. Written as DNA, the CDR3 is TGTGCCAGCAGTGAATACACCAGGGGAAAACCCTTC.

The CDR3 is CASSSGTDSNQPQHF. CDR3 coding DNA: TGTGCCAGCTCCTCCGGGACAGATAGCAATCAGCCCCAGCATTTT. The chain carries TRBV18 and TRBJ1-5; 7 bases align to TRBD1. V shed 6 bases and J 0 bases; nucleotides not matched to a gene: 5. The germline V gene encodes CDR1 KGHSH and CDR2 LQKENI. This CDR3 contains 15 residues.

The rearrangement joins TRBV12-3 or TRBV12-4 to TRBJ1-2, with TRBD1 matching 7 bases. J lost 6 bases, V lost 5 bases, and 6 bases had no gene match. The CDR3 is made up of 13 amino acids. In nucleotides, the CDR3 is TGTGCCAGCAGTATTTACAGGGGCGATGGCTACACCTTC. Translated, it gives CASSIYRGDGYTF.

The chain recombines TRBV5-1 with TRBJ1-4; D call uncertain. The CDR3 spans 16 residues. V lost 3 bases and J 4 bases, leaving 16 bases between the germline ends. The germline gives CDR1 SGHRS, CDR2 YFSETQ. CDR3 protein: CASSSGSPRGNEKLFF. The CDR3 bases are TGCGCCAGCAGCTCCGGGTCCCCCCGGGGTAATGAAAAACTGTTTTTT.

The chain employs TRBV2 and TRBJ1-1; 7 positions match TRBD1. This CDR3 contains 14 residues. Germline V gives CDR1 SNHLY, CDR2 FYNNEI. V lost 10 bases to trimming and J lost 5 bases; unmatched junction nucleotides: 13. In DNA, the CDR3 is TGTGCCACCGAACCGACAGGGTTGGGAACTGAAGCTTTCTTT. As protein: CATEPTGLGTEAFF. The complete variable domain, with remaining parts taken from reference TRBV2 and TRBJ1-1, reads EPEVTQTPSHQVTQMGQEVILRCVPISNHLYFYWYRQILGQKVEFLVSFYNNEISEKSEIFDDQFSVERPDGSNFTLKIRSTKLEDSAMYFCATEPTGLGTEAFFGQGTRLTVV.

V is TRBV5-6 and J is TRBJ1-2, with D perhaps TRBD1 (6 bases). Trimming removed 4 bases at V and 5 bases at J, with 9 bases between. This CDR3 comprises 12 residues. From germline, CDR1 is SGHDT and CDR2 YYEEEE. The CDR3 protein is CASSTDSYGYTF. DNA for the CDR3: TGTGCCAGCAGCACGGACAGTTATGGCTACACCTTC. Together with reference TRBV5-6 and TRBJ1-2, the CDR3 gives the full variable domain: DAGVTQSPTHLIKTRGQQVTLRCSPKSGHDTVSWYQQALGQGPQFIFQYYEEEERQRGNFPDRFSGHQFPNYSSELNVNALLLGDSALYLCASSTDSYGYTFGSGTRLTVV.

The rearrangement joins TRBV4-2 to TRBJ1-2; 8 bases are shared with TRBD1. The CDR3 covers 15 residues. The V segment lost 0 bases and the J segment 7 bases; nucleotides outside the gene matches: 7. Per germline, CDR1 LGHNA and CDR2 YNFKEQ. The CDR3 loop is CASSQDLTGARGYTF. The CDR3 DNA reads as TGTGCCAGCAGCCAAGACCTGACAGGGGCTCGTGGCTACACCTTC.

The gene calls are TRBV11-2 and TRBJ1-6, with D hard to call. V lost 1 base, J lost 7 bases, and 8 bases lay in between. The CDR3 is 14 residues long. The germline gives CDR1 SGHAT, CDR2 FQNNGV. The chain's CDR3 is CASSLVARNSPLHF. The CDR3 DNA sequence: TGTGCCAGCAGCTTAGTCGCCAGGAATTCACCCCTCCACTTT.

This chain uses TRBV15 with TRBJ2-7, with D possibly matching TRBD1 (5 bases). CDR3 length: 15 amino acids. Trimming took 1 base from V and 5 from J, leaving 15 bases between them. CDR1 is LNHNV, CDR2 YYDKDF, per germline (reference sequence). The CDR3 bases are TGTGCCACCAGCAGAGTGGGCGCAGGGAACGACGAGCAGTACGTC. This codes for CATSRVGAGNDEQYV.

This chain joins TRBV30 and TRBJ2-6; no reliable D call. The V end lost 3 bases, the J end lost 4 bases, and 10 bases lay between the germline ends. Germline V CDR1 and CDR2: GTSNPN, SVGIG (reference sequence). This CDR3 contains 14 residues. Written as DNA, the CDR3 is TGTGCCTGGAGCCAAAATCGGGGGGCCAACGTCCTGACTTTC. Translation gives CAWSQNRGANVLTF.

This clone showed up just a few times. This rearrangement joins TRBV30 to TRBJ1-2; D may be TRBD1 (6 bases). The CDR3 contains 15 residues. Trimming took 0 bases from V and 10 from J, leaving 21 bases between them. Germline CDR1 is GTSNPN and CDR2 is SVGIG (reference sequence). The CDR3 is CAWSVLDDRPYDYTF. The CDR3 DNA follows: TGTGCCTGGAGTGTATTGGATGACAGGCCCTACGACTACACCTTC.

J is TRBJ1-1 and V is TRBV5-4; TRBD1 agrees at 8 bases. Trimming at V came to 2 bases and at J to 4 bases, leaving 7 bases not matched to a gene. CDR1 and CDR2 from the germline V gene are SGHNT and YYREEE (reference sequence). This CDR3 spans 15 amino acids. The CDR3 bases are TGTGCCAGCAGCTTCGCTGGCAGGGGGCCCACTGAAGCTTTCTTT. Translating gives CASSFAGRGPTEAFF.

The gene calls are TRBV6-5 and TRBJ2-7; D is ambiguous. The V end was cut by 6 bases, the J end by 4 bases, with 10 bases between. Germline V gene sequence: CDR1 MNHEY, CDR2 SVGAGI. The CDR3 covers 12 residues. The CDR3 DNA follows: TGTGCCAGCAGCCGCCAGGCTTACGAGCAGTACGTC. Amino acid sequence: CASSRQAYEQYV.